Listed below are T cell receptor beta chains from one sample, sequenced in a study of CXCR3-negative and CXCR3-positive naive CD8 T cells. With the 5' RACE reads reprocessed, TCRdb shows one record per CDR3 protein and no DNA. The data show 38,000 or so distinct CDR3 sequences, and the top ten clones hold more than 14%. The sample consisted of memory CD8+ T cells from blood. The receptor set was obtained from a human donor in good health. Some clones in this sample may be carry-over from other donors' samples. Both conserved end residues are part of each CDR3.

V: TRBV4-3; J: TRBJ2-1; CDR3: CASSQVAGGYSEQFF
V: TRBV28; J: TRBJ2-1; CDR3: CASSSLAARSYNEQFF
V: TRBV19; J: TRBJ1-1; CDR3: CASRGLGTEAFF
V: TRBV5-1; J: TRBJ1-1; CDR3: CASSLGRGTEAFF
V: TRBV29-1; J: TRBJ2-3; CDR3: CSVTQAGGPADTQYF
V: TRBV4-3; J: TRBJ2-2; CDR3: CASTSGLRGGDTGELFF
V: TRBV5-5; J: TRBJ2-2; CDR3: CASMGANTGELFF
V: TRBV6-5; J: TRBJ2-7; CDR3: CASSPAGPSYEQYF
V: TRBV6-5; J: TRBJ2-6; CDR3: CASSPISPGANVLTF
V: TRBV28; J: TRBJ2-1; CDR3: CASSLTGSEQFF
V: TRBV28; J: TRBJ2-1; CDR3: CASNVFGEQFF
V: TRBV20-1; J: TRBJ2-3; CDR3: CSASQLAGGTDTQYF
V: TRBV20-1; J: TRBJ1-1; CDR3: CSANWGMNTEAFF
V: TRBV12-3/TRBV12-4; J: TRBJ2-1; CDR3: CASSKAGPYNEQFF
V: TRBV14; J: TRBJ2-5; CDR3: CASSQEYKETQYF
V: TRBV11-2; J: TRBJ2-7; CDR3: CASSFSGQGPYEQYF
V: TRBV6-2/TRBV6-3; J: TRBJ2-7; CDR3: CASSFGLETYEQYF
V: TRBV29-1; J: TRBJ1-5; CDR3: CSGGQPEGPQHF
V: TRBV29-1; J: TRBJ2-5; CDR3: CSVEDWVVGRGQETQYF
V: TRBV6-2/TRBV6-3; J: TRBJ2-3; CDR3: CASPLRERGGMYTQYF
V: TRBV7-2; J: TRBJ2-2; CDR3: CASSPFLGGVGGVGTGELFF
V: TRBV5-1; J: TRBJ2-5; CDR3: CASNAGGYQETQYF
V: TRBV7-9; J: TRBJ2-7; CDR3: CASSSDNYEQYF
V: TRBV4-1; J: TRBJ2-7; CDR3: CASSQVESAYEQYF
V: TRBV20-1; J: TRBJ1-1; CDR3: CSARDPGNTEAFF
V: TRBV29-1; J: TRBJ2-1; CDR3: CSGYPSGVSYNEQFF
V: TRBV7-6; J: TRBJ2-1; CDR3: CASSSRRTTAYNEQFF
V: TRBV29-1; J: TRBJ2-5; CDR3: CSVGWEEETQYF
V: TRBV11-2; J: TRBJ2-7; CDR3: CASSSDSQPPVKDF
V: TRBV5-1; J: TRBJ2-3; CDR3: CASSPGDAPDTQYF
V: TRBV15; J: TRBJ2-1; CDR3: CATSTGTSPPDEQFF
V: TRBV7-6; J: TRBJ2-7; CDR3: CASSFGEDSSYEQYF
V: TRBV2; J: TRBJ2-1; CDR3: CASSSGPKEQFF
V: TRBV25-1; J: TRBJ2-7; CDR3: CASSDFSAGYSYEQYF
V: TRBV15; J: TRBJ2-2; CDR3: CATSRTTTINTGELFF
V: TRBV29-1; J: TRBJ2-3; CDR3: CSVELRGRTDTQYF